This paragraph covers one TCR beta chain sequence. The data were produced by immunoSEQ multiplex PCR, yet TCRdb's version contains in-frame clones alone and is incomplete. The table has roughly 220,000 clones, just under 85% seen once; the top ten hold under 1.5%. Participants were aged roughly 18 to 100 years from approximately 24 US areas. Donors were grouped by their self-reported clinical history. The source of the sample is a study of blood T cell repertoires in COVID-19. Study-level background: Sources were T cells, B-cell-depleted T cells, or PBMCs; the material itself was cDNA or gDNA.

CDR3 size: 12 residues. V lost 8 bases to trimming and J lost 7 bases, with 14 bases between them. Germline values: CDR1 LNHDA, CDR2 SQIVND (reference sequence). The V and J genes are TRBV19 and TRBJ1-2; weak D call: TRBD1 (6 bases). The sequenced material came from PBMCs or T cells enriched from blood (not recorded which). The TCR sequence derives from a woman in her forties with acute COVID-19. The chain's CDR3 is CASQQGHGGYTF. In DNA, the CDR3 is TGTGCCAGTCAACAGGGTCACGGTGGCTACACCTTC.